The clone carrying this T cell receptor beta chain was observed many times. Its cognate antigen is unknown. An end of the junction differs from the germline gene, which may be a read error. For TCR beta, libraries came from quantitative 5'-RACE with molecular barcodes. TCRdb reprocessed the 5' RACE reads with MiXCR, giving one entry per CDR3 protein. The repertoire includes some 840,000 distinct CDR3 sequences, 10% to 15% of them detected once, and around 0.51% sits in the top ten. This specimen belongs to a study of CD8 T cells in ankylosing spondylitis. The study's findings and limits: The study identified a TCR beta motif of 7 or 8 highly homologous variants that appeared characteristic of ankylosing spondylitis blood. Peripheral blood held disease-linked clones only at relatively low frequency, and these were CD8+. Prior literature has documented some motif variants in synovial fluid and blood from reactive arthritis. Significantly higher representation of disease-linked clones was reported for matched ankylosing spondylitis synovial fluid.

The TCR sequence derives from a male donor with ankylosing spondylitis. Sequences were obtained from blood, either unsorted or a sorted T cell fraction (not recorded which).

CDR3 residues: CASSFGTVGPQF. The CDR3 DNA sequence: TGTGCCAGCAGTTTTGGTACAGTTGGACCACAATTC. The chain couples TRBV12-3 or TRBV12-4 to TRBJ2-7; D is ambiguous. The CDR3 extends over 12 amino acids.